The source of this T cell receptor (beta chain) is a study of blood T cell repertoires in COVID-19. Profiled with immunoSEQ multiplex PCR; TCRdb holds only in-frame clones, not every one. This table has fewer than 300,000 clones, approximately 84% appearing once. CDR1 is KGHSH and CDR2 is LQKENI in the germline V gene. J gave up 4 bases and V 4 bases, and 11 bases lay outside the gene matches. This CDR3 is built from 18 residues. The rearrangement joins TRBV18 to TRBJ2-5, with TRBD2 matching 14 bases. This receptor was identified in a human donor with COVID-19, enrolled during active disease. The donor label of this sample is uncertain. Sequencing input: peripheral blood. DNA of the CDR3: TGTGCCAGCTCACTCTCCGGGACTAGCGGGAGTCTGGGAGAGACCCAGTACTTC. This sequence encodes CASSLSGTSGSLGETQYF.